This TCR beta chain was sequenced for a study of CD8+ T cells in alopecia areata (dated 2018 in TCRdb). Some background on the complete study: The treated patients took part in an open-label pilot trial in which moderate-to-severe alopecia areata was treated with oral tofacitinib at 5 to 10 mg twice daily. Tofacitinib was administered for 6 to 18 months, and 6 months of follow-up off drug were then conducted to assess delayed response and recurrence. Disease severity in treated patients was measured with the SALT score, which quantifies the percentage of affected scalp surface area. High-throughput TCRbeta sequencing was used to examine T cell clonal expansion in alopecia areata in both the C3H/HeJ mouse model and human patients. Scalp tissue and sorted CD4+ and CD8+ peripheral blood T cells from patchy and totalis/universalis alopecia areata patients and from healthy controls were covered by human TCRbeta sequencing. Patients on tofacitinib were biopsied at baseline and after 4 and 24 weeks of treatment, and several of the patients also had a later scalp biopsy. Scalp clonality was compared among normal scalp (n=4), patchy alopecia areata scalp (n=8), and alopecia totalis/universalis scalp (n=8). RNA was obtained with the PAXgene miRNA kit for fixed scalp, the miRNeasy kit for PBMCs, and the RNeasy kit for mouse skin. Amplification of TCRbeta CDR3 regions was done by immunoSEQ multiplex PCR using 35 Vbeta forward primers and 13 Jbeta reverse primers. Summary of the overall study and its limitations: The treated cohort was small, with a single nonresponder, so links between baseline CD8+ expansion and response need larger studies. Shared TCR sequences between patients were less evident than in mice, which may be partly attributable to HLA diversity in the patient population. Scalp clonality and the number of expanded CD8+ clones among the top 100 scalp clones were significantly decreased by tofacitinib. Many expanded lesional clones persisted in scalp and blood during tofacitinib treatment, which may partly explain relapse after stopping treatment. Compared with normal scalp, lesional scalp had higher clonality and more expanded CD8+ clones, particularly in alopecia totalis/universalis, a pattern that suggests antigenic drive. Scalp TCR repertoire analysis is complicated because resident alphabeta T cells in normal human skin are also sequenced, whereas mouse skin is dominated by gammadelta T cells.

Comment on this clone: The antigen this receptor binds is unknown. The record has no base qualities; no much larger clone is one base away.

In light of the paper, this sample's time point label describes: around 4 weeks on oral tofacitinib. What this sample's treatment or condition label stands for: oral pan-JAK inhibitor, 5-10 mg twice daily. Lesional scalp punch biopsies and peripheral blood were obtained from alopecia areata patients. PBMCs were isolated by density centrifugation and stained for CD3, CD4 and CD8, and CD4+ and CD8+ T cells were sorted on a FACSAria. The library was generated by the immunoSEQ multiplex PCR assay. For TCR sequencing, RNA was extracted from every sample and reverse transcribed into cDNA to serve as template. SuperScript III was used to make first-strand cDNA, primed with a 2:1 mix of oligo-dT and random hexamers. Amplification bias was assessed with a synthetic immune receptor repertoire, and residual bias was removed computationally. In the paper's pipeline: Raw reads were preprocessed to remove errors, and CDR3 was defined by IMGT conventions from the conserved cysteine to phenylalanine. To get clonality, Shannon entropy was normalized by log2 of the number of productive unique TCRs and the result was subtracted from 1. Whether each scalp clone was CD4 or CD8 was inferred by checking scalp TCRbeta sequences against the CD4 and CD8 repertoires from sorted blood. TCRdb holds this immuneACCESS table with in-frame rearrangements only. Some clones are missing; in checked studies, unresolved V genes explain under half, and the rest has no known cause. V, J and clone size were drawn from that table, and D and trimming were deduced from the DNA. Here the sample has approximately 200,000 clones; around 56% occur a single time. The ten most abundant clones make up roughly 0.7% of the sample.

The germline V gene (reference sequence) provides CDR1 GTSNPN and CDR2 SVGIG. Relative to germline, V is 2 bases shorter and J is 6 bases shorter, with 4 bases between their ends. The CDR3 covers 11 residues, taking in both the cysteine and the phenylalanine. Just CDR3 DNA is preserved here, 33 bases in frame from base 1. The chain uses TRBV30 and TRBJ2-2, with no reliable assignment of the D segment. The sample here was CD4+ T cells sorted from blood, taken at week 4, from a patient treated with tofacitinib. The receptor comes from a human donor with alopecia areata. CDR3 protein: CAWSMPGELFF. The sequenced DNA is TGTGCCTGGAGTATGCCCGGGGAGCTGTTTTTT.